These 19 T cell receptor beta chains were all obtained from the same sample, sequenced in a study of persistence of HIV-infected CD4 T cells (dated by TCRdb to the early 2020s). TCRbeta repertoires were sequenced from genomic DNA with the immunoSEQ hsTCRB assay version 4 in survey mode. TCRdb mirrors the immuneACCESS table, restricted to in-frame sequences. Some clones are absent from its copies; in checked studies, under half trace to an unresolved V gene, and the reason for the others is unknown. The sample records roughly 16,000 clones, almost 65% of which are singletons. The ten largest clonotypes hold 7% to 10% of the sample. In the paper's terms, the treatment or condition label means: suppressive antiretroviral therapy. Lysates of CMV-infected fibroblasts at about 9.3 ug/mL were used to stimulate the cells. Responding CD4+ T cells were sorted by upregulation of both CD40 ligand and CD69. These receptors have no known antigen.

Source: CD4+ T cells sorted from PBMCs after approximately 19-hour stimulation, taken from a patient who received antiretroviral therapy. The sample's cell subset or site label is to be understood as: CD40L+CD69+ CD4 T cells responding to CMV lysate. The source of these receptors is an adult woman with HIV who was CMV-seropositive.

The gene calls are TRBV29-1 and TRBJ1-1, with D hard to call. Germline loops: CDR1 SQVTM, CDR2 ANQGSEA. This CDR3 contains 12 residues. V was trimmed by 7 bases and J by 5 bases, leaving 14 bases between them. This CDR3 is CSGRPQETEAFF. DNA for the CDR3: TGCAGCGGCCGACCCCAAGAAACTGAAGCTTTCTTT.

J is TRBJ2-5 and V is TRBV3-1 (or the pseudogene TRBV3-2); 10 nucleotides match TRBD1. Germline trimming cut 1 base from V and 9 bases from J; bases unmatched to any gene: 11. The CDR3 sequence is 16 residues long. The germline V gene encodes CDR1 LGHDT and CDR2 YNNKEL (reference sequence). As DNA, the CDR3 is TGTGCCAGCAGCCAAGGGGGACAGGGGCCGCGTGGGTCCCAGTACTTC. This sequence encodes CASSQGGQGPRGSQYF.

V and J are TRBV18 and TRBJ2-2, with TRBD1 matching 8 bases. Per the germline V gene, CDR1 is KGHSH and CDR2 is LQKENI. There are 15 residues in the CDR3. The ends lost 3 bases at V and 1 base at J; junction bases unmatched: 1. The CDR3 sequence: CASSPGQGNTGELFF. For the CDR3, the DNA is TGTGCCAGCTCACCCGGACAGGGGAACACCGGGGAGCTGTTTTTT.

The V and J genes are TRBV11-2 and TRBJ2-7; 11 bases match TRBD2. J lost 6 bases, V lost 5 bases, and 6 bases had no gene match. CDR1 SGHAT and CDR2 FQNNGV come from the germline V gene. This CDR3 has 14 residues. CDR3 bases: TGTGCCAGCAGCCCCTTAGCGGGGGGGTTCGAGCAGTACTTC. This sequence encodes CASSPLAGGFEQYF.

This clone is categorized as medium-sized. Here the CDR3 reads CASGPGLPPRGITEAFF. The CDR3 DNA reads as TGTGCTAGTGGCCCCGGCCTGCCCCCCCGGGGGATCACTGAAGCTTTCTTT. The chain has TRBV12-5 and TRBJ1-1; the D gene is possibly TRBD1 (5 bases). The CDR3 has 17 residues. Trimming shortened V by 6 bases and J by 4 bases, and 24 bases separated the two germline ends. Germline V CDR1 and CDR2: LGHNT, FRNRAP.

V is TRBV10-1 and J is TRBJ2-3, with no clear D. The CDR3 length is 12 residues. The V end lost 5 bases, the J end lost 5 bases, and 8 bases lay between the germline ends. Germline-derived CDR1 and CDR2 are WNHNN and SYGVQD (reference sequence). CDR3 nucleotides: TGCGCCAGCAGTATGACCCTAGATACGCAGTATTTT. It translates to CASSMTLDTQYF.

This clone occurred a few times. This chain connects TRBV5-1 to TRBJ2-3; 8 bases are a match to TRBD1. The CDR3 covers 14 residues. The trim removed 5 bases at V and 0 bases at J, leaving 2 bases unmatched. Per the germline V gene, CDR1 is SGHRS and CDR2 is YFSETQ. CDR3 amino acids: CASSGTGSTDTQYF. The CDR3 DNA follows: TGCGCCAGCAGTGGGACAGGCAGCACAGATACGCAGTATTTT.

In its sample, this clone was seen once. V is TRBV5-1 and J is TRBJ2-2; TRBD1 matches 9 bases. The CDR3 has 16 amino acids. The germline V gene has CDR1 SGHRS and CDR2 YFSETQ. V lost 4 bases, J lost 5 bases, and 9 bases stayed unmatched. CDR3 amino acids: CASSKTGTGSTGELFF. CDR3 sequence (DNA): TGCGCCAGCAGCAAAACCGGGACAGGGAGTACCGGGGAGCTGTTTTTT.

The chain is built from TRBV5-6 and TRBJ1-2, with TRBD1 matching 8 bases. Germline V gene data show CDR1 as SGHDT and CDR2 as YYEEEE. The CDR3 length is 15 residues. The trim removed 2 bases at V and 4 bases at J, leaving 7 bases unmatched. In DNA form, the CDR3 reads TGTGCCAGCAGCTTTCCCAGGGGGCAAAGCTATGGCTACACCTTC. Translating it yields CASSFPRGQSYGYTF.

This clone was picked up a small number of times. J is TRBJ1-3 and V is TRBV19; D uncertain. Germline V gene lookup returns CDR1 LNHDA and CDR2 SQIVND (reference sequence). Between the trimmed V and J ends, which lost 4 bases and 1 base, there was a span of 5 bases. The CDR3 has 13 residues. The CDR3 spells CASSTASGNTIYF. As DNA, the CDR3 is TGTGCCAGTAGTACGGCGTCTGGAAACACCATATATTTT.

This clone was observed a handful of times. V and J are TRBV21-1 and TRBJ2-7; the D segment call TRBD2 is taken from the table without a DNA check. TRBV21-1 is flagged as a pseudogene. This CDR3 is 16 amino acids long. The CDR3 region has the DNA TGTGCCAGCAGCAAAGGGGAGGGTCCTCGACTACGCGAGCAGTACGTC. It yields the protein CASSKGEGPRLREQYV.

Comments on this clone: Different DNA sequences within this sample yield the same CDR3. The chain joins TRBV24-1 to TRBJ2-1; D might be TRBD2 (5 bases). This CDR3 spans 14 amino acids. CDR1 is KGHDR and CDR2 is SFDVKD in the germline V gene. V gave up 0 bases and J gave up 4 bases, with 6 bases separating them. CDR3 loop: CATSDLGGYNEQFF. CDR3 DNA sequence: TGTGCCACCAGTGATTTGGGCGGGTACAATGAGCAGTTCTTC.

This chain connects TRBV3-1 (or the pseudogene TRBV3-2) to TRBJ2-3; 9 bases fit TRBD2. The junction had 8 bases not matched to a gene; V was cut back by 1 base and J by 3 bases. Germline V CDR1 and CDR2: LGHDT, YNNKEL (reference sequence). This CDR3 comprises 17 residues. CDR3 protein: CASSQVGGGGATDTQYF. For the CDR3, the DNA is TGTGCCAGCAGCCAAGTAGGCGGCGGGGGGGCTACAGATACGCAGTATTTT.

This chain links TRBV27 with TRBJ2-1; possibly TRBD1 or TRBD2 for D (5 bases each). The ends were cut back, 6 bases at V and 2 bases at J, with 14 bases in the middle. Germline V gene sequence: CDR1 MNHEY, CDR2 SMNVEV (reference sequence). This CDR3 has 15 amino acids. CDR3 residues: CASSPGTVAYNEQFF. CDR3 DNA: TGTGCCAGCAGCCCCGGGACGGTGGCCTACAATGAGCAGTTCTTC.

V is TRBV24-1 and J is TRBJ2-3; D might be TRBD1 or TRBD2, each matching 5 bases. Per the germline V gene, CDR1 is KGHDR and CDR2 is SFDVKD. CDR3 size: 15 residues. V shed 7 bases and J shed 1 base, with 14 bases lying between them. Here the CDR3 DNA reads TGTGCCACCAGCACCACAGGAGGCGGCACAGATACGCAGTATTTT. Protein: CATSTTGGGTDTQYF.

The rearrangement uses TRBV5-6 and TRBJ2-6, with no clear D. This CDR3 is built from 15 residues. CDR1 SGHDT and CDR2 YYEEEE come from the germline V gene. Trimming cost V 0 bases and J 0 bases, with 4 bases left between them. The CDR3 spells CASSLGSSGANVLTF. CDR3 DNA sequence: TGTGCCAGCAGCTTGGGCTCCTCTGGGGCCAACGTCCTGACTTTC.

This clone is classed as medium-sized (0.01 to 0.1%). The chain links TRBV19 to TRBJ1-5, with TRBD1 as a possible D gene (5 bases). Germline CDR1 is LNHDA and CDR2 is SQIVND (reference sequence). CDR3 length: 12 amino acids. Trimming left V 7 bases short and J 7 bases short, with 11 bases between. Here the CDR3 reads CASTEQAQPQHF. The CDR3 DNA sequence: TGTGCCAGTACGGAACAGGCCCAGCCCCAGCATTTT.

This clone has just one count. The chain links TRBV30 to TRBJ1-2; 10 nucleotides align to TRBD1. CDR1 is GTSNPN, CDR2 SVGIG, per germline (reference sequence). This CDR3 comprises 14 residues. V shed 1 base and J 4 bases; nucleotides not matched to a gene: 3. The CDR3 here is CAWSGGTGVYGYTF. Written as DNA, the CDR3 is TGTGCCTGGAGTGGCGGGACAGGGGTCTATGGCTACACCTTC.

J is TRBJ2-1 and V is TRBV24-1; D call uncertain. This CDR3 is built from 13 residues. The germline V gene encodes CDR1 KGHDR and CDR2 SFDVKD. Trimming took 4 bases from V and 10 from J, leaving 13 bases between them. CDR3 bases: TGTGCCACCAGTGAAAGGGTCGCCCAAGAGCAGTTCTTC. Amino acids: CATSERVAQEQFF.